One and the same sample provided the 18 T cell receptor beta chains below, sequenced in a study of beta chain features in type 1 diabetes. Of the isolated RNA, all was reverse transcribed, and so the sequenced material was expressed TCRB transcripts. Produced via immunoSEQ multiplex PCR; TCRdb's table is partial and in-frame only. The sample yields 130,000 to 150,000 clones, 8.5% to 12% seen once. Specimen: naive CD4+ T cells from blood. The origin of the receptors is a young man in good health.

The rearrangement joins TRBV30 to TRBJ2-2; TRBD1 aligns across 10 bases. Germline values: CDR1 GTSNPN, CDR2 SVGIG (reference sequence). CDR3 length equals 17 residues. V shed 3 bases, J shed 0 bases, and the junction held 7 bases outside the gene matches. CDR3 nucleotide sequence: TGTGCCTGGAGAGGGACAGGGGCGAAATCGAACACCGGGGAGCTGTTTTTT. Residues: CAWRGTGAKSNTGELFF.

This clone was counted only a few times. This rearrangement joins TRBV5-1 to TRBJ2-6, with 7 bases that match TRBD2. Germline assignment: CDR1 SGHRS and CDR2 YFSETQ. Unmatched junction bases numbered 4, after V lost 5 bases and J lost 2 bases. The CDR3 length is 15 residues. The CDR3 DNA is TGCGCCAGCAGTCCCGGGGGGACTGGGGCCAACGTCCTGACTTTC. The encoded protein is CASSPGGTGANVLTF.

Only a few counts were recorded for this clone. The chain couples TRBV19 to TRBJ2-4; D may be TRBD1 (5 bases). Trimming removed 3 bases at V and 8 bases at J, with 14 bases between. This CDR3 comprises 14 residues. Germline V lookup: CDR1 LNHDA, CDR2 SQIVND (reference sequence). CDR3 sequence: CASSMGRERDIQYF. DNA for the CDR3: TGTGCCAGTAGTATGGGCAGGGAAAGGGACATTCAGTACTTC.

Only a few counts were recorded for this clone. The genes are TRBV4-3 and TRBJ1-6, with D possibly TRBD1 on 6 matching bases. Germline V CDR1 and CDR2: LGHNA, YSLEER. The length of the CDR3 is 16 residues. The germline V and J ends were trimmed by 0 bases and 7 bases, with 13 bases remaining between them. This chain's CDR3 is CASSQDLGTQNSPLHF. The CDR3 DNA follows: TGCGCCAGCAGCCAAGATTTGGGGACACAGAATTCACCCCTCCACTTT.

The V call is TRBV6-5, the J call TRBJ1-1; D is undetermined. Germline lookup yields CDR1 MNHEY and CDR2 SVGAGI. This CDR3 comprises 14 residues. Trimming cost V 2 bases and J 5 bases, with 12 bases left between them. The chain's CDR3 is CASSYRGRETEAFF. For the CDR3, the DNA is TGTGCCAGCAGTTACCGAGGGAGGGAGACTGAAGCTTTCTTT.

This clone was counted only a few times. The chain is built from TRBV6-6 and TRBJ2-1; TRBD2 aligns across 13 bases. CDR1 and CDR2 (germline): MNHNY, SVGAGI (reference sequence). The J segment lost 9 bases and the V segment lost 5 bases, leaving 7 bases of the junction unmatched. The CDR3 runs to 15 residues. CDR3: CASSGGLAGVFEQFF. CDR3 DNA sequence: TGTGCCAGCAGTGGAGGACTAGCGGGGGTTTTTGAGCAGTTCTTC.

The V call is TRBV28, the J call TRBJ1-3, with no clear D. This CDR3 comprises 12 residues. V was pared by 3 bases and J by 7 bases, with 7 bases between. Germline assignment: CDR1 MDHEN and CDR2 SYDVKM. Here the CDR3 reads CASSLLENTIYF. CDR3 DNA: TGTGCCAGCAGTTTGCTAGAGAACACCATATATTTT.

This clone was seen many times. V is TRBV10-3 and J is TRBJ1-1; possible D gene TRBD1, 6 bases. V was clipped by 3 bases and J by 6 bases, with 8 bases between them. The CDR3 runs to 12 residues. The V gene's germline CDR1 is ENHRY and CDR2 SYGVKD. DNA for the CDR3: TGTGCCATCAGTGACCGGACAGCTGAAGCTTTCTTT. Translated, it gives CAISDRTAEAFF.

The chain employs TRBV5-4 and TRBJ1-6; TRBD1 agrees at 10 bases. V lost 0 bases, J lost 7 bases, and 4 bases stayed unmatched. The CDR3 length is 16 residues. Germline assignment: CDR1 SGHNT and CDR2 YYREEE (reference sequence). The CDR3 region has the DNA TGTGCCAGCAGCTTGGGACAGGGGGCTTGGAATTCACCCCTCCACTTT. Translating it yields CASSLGQGAWNSPLHF.

The V gene is TRBV7-2, the J gene TRBJ2-1; perhaps TRBD2 as D (5 bases). CDR3 size: 12 residues. Trimming stripped 3 bases from V and 14 bases from J, with 14 bases between. Germline values: CDR1 SGHTA, CDR2 FQGNSA. CDR3 DNA: TGTGCCAGCAGCTTGGTCGCGGACTCGGAGTTCTTC. Amino acids: CASSLVADSEFF.

At least ten counts were recorded for this clone. The rearrangement links TRBV29-1 to TRBJ2-7; 10 bases line up with TRBD1. CDR3 length equals 13 residues. Germline V gene lookup returns CDR1 SQVTM and CDR2 ANQGSEA. V was clipped by 6 bases and J by 4 bases; unmatched bases: 6. Here the CDR3 reads CSVNQDRGYEQYF. CDR3 nucleotide sequence: TGCAGCGTGAATCAGGACAGGGGGTACGAGCAGTACTTC.

The chain recombines TRBV7-9 with TRBJ1-6; 10 nucleotides agree with TRBD1. There are 14 residues in the CDR3. Germline V gene sequence: CDR1 SEHNR, CDR2 FQNEAQ (reference sequence). Trimming removed 8 bases from V and 4 bases from J; junction bases left unmatched: 2. The CDR3 bases are TGTGCCAGCTGGACAGGGGGGTATAATTCACCCCTCCACTTT. It codes for CASWTGGYNSPLHF.

The CDR3, as DNA: TGTGCCAGCAGCTTAACCCGGGAGACTAACTATGGCTACACCTTC. Its protein is CASSLTRETNYGYTF. J is TRBJ1-2 and V is TRBV7-9; the D is unclear. CDR1 is SEHNR, CDR2 FQNEAQ, per germline (reference sequence). CDR3 length equals 15 residues. V lost 2 bases, J lost 0 bases, and 10 bases lay in between.

To note about this clone: A read error is possible here, since a much larger clone lies one base away. The chain carries TRBV4-1 and TRBJ2-7, with 13 bases aligning to TRBD2. V lost 1 base and J lost 6; bases outside the gene matches: 3. The CDR3 is 15 amino acids. Germline CDR1 reads MGHRA; CDR2 reads YSYEKL. CDR3 nucleotide sequence: TGCGCCAGCAGCCAAGCACTAGCGGGGGGGCCCGAGCAGTACTTC. Its translation is CASSQALAGGPEQYF.

The chain recombines TRBV4-3 with TRBJ2-7; 10 bases line up with TRBD1. The CDR3 contains 17 residues. Looked up from germline, CDR1 is LGHNA and CDR2 is YSLEER. V lost 0 bases and J lost 3; bases outside the gene matches: 8. The CDR3 DNA is TGCGCCAGCAGCCAAGAAATGGGACAGGGGTATTTCTACGAGCAGTACTTC. Translating gives CASSQEMGQGYFYEQYF.

The CDR3 DNA is TGTGCCAGCAGCCATCCCCCGGGACTAGCGGAGTACAATGAGCAGTTCTTC. It specifies CASSHPPGLAEYNEQFF. This chain connects TRBV4-2 to TRBJ2-1, with TRBD2 identical over 11 bases. Germline CDR1 is LGHNA and CDR2 is YNFKEQ. There are 17 residues in the CDR3. The trim removed 3 bases at V and 4 bases at J, leaving 8 bases unmatched.

The V call is TRBV12-5, the J call TRBJ2-1; the match to TRBD2 covers 7 bases. V dropped 5 bases and J dropped 8; count of bases not matched to a gene: 9. The germline gives CDR1 LGHNT, CDR2 FRNRAP. The CDR3 length is 14 residues. CDR3 amino acids: CASGLGSGGDEQFF. The DNA of the CDR3 is TGTGCTAGTGGTCTCGGTTCGGGGGGAGATGAGCAGTTCTTC.

This sequence joins TRBV11-2 and TRBJ2-4, with D possibly matching TRBD2 (5 bases). This CDR3 region has 15 residues. The germline V gene encodes CDR1 SGHAT and CDR2 FQNNGV. Trimming removed 4 bases at V and 6 bases at J, with 16 bases between. The CDR3, as DNA: TGTGCCAGCAGCTCGAGGGCATCCCAATTAAACATTCAGTACTTC. Protein: CASSSRASQLNIQYF.